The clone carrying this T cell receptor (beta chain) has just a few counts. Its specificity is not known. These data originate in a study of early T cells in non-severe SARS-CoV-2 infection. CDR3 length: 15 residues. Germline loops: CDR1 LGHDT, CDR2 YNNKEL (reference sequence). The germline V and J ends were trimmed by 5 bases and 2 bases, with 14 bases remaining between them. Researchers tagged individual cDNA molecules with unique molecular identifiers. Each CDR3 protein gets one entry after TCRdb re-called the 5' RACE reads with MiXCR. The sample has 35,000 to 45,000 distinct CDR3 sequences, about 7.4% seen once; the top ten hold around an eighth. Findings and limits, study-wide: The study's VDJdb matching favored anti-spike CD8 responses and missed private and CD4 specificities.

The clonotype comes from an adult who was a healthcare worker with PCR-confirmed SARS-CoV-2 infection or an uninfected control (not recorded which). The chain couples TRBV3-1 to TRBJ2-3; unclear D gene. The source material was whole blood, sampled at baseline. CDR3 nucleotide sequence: TGTGCCAGCAGCTCCGGGCCTCGGGCCACAGATACGCAGTATTTT. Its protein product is CASSSGPRATDTQYF.